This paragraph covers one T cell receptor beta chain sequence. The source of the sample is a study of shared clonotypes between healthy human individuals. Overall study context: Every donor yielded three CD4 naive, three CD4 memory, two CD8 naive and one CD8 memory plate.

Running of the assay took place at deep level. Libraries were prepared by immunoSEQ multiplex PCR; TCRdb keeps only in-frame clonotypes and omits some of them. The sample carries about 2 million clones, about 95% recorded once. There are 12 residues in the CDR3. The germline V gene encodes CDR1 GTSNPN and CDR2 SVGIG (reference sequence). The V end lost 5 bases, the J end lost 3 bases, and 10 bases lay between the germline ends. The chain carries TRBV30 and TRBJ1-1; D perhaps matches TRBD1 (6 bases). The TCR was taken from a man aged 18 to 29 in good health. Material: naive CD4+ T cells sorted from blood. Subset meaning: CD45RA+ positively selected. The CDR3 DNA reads TGTGCCTGGTACAGGGTGGACACTGAAGCTTTCTTT. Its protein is CAWYRVDTEAFF. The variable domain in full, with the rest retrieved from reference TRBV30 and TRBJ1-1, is SQTIHQWPATLVQPVGSPLSLECTVEGTSNPNLYWYRQAAGRGLQLLFYSVGIGQISSEVPQNLSASRPQDRQFILSSKKLLLSDSGFYLCAWYRVDTEAFFGQGTRLTVV.